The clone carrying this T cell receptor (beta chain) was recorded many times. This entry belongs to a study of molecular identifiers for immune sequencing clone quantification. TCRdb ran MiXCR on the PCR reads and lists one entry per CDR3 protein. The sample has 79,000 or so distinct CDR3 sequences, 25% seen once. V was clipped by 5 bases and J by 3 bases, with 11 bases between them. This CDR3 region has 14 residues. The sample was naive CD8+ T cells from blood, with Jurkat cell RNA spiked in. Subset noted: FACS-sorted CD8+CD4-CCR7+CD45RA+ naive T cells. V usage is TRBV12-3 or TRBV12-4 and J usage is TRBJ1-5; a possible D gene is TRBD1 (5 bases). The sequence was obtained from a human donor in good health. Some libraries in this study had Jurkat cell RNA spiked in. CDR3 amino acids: CASSKTEVNQPQHF. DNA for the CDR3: TGTGCCAGCAGTAAGACAGAGGTCAATCAGCCCCAGCATTTT.